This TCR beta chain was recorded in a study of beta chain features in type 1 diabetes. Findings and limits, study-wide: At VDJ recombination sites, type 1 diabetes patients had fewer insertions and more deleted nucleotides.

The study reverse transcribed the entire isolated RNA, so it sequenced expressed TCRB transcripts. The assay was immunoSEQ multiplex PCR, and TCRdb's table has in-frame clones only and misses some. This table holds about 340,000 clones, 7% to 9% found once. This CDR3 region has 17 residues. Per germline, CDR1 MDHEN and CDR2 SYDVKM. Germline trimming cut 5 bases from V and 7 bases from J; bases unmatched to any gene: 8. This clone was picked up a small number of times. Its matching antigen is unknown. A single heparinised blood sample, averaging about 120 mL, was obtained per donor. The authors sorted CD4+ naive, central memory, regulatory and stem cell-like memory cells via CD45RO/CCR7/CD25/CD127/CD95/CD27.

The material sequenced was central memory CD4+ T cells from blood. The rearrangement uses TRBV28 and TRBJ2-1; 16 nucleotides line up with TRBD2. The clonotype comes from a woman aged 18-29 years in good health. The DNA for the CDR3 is TGTGCCAGCAGTCTGCCGGGACTAGCGGGAGGGCGGAATGAGCAGTTCTTC. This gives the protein CASSLPGLAGGRNEQFF.